This is a list of T cell receptor beta chains from one sample in a study of blood T cell repertoires in COVID-19. Data came from immunoSEQ multiplex PCR; TCRdb stores just in-frame clones and leaves some out. Of 50,000 or so clones in the sample, 90% to 95% were seen once. Sequencing input: peripheral blood. These receptor sequences come from a woman over 75 with acute or convalescent COVID-19. CDR3s include the opening cysteine and the closing phenylalanine or tryptophan. A D gene is named only where the DNA matches it firmly. Clone size appears in some rows only: once, few, many, or a class for an expanded clone.

v_call	j_call	clone_size	d_call	cdr3_nt	cdr3_aa
TRBV30	TRBJ2-2	.	.	TGTGCCTGGAGCCGGGGAAGCTTTATGGGGGAGCTGTTTTTT	CAWSRGSFMGELFF
TRBV21-1	TRBJ1-2	.	.	TGTGCCAGCAGCAAAGGACAGGGGGGGAACTATGGCTACACCTTC	CASSKGQGGNYGYTF
TRBV27	TRBJ1-5	.	.	TGTGCCAGCAGTCCCTGGGGGGGCAAGGAAAATCAGCCCCAGCATTTT	CASSPWGGKENQPQHF
TRBV28	TRBJ2-6	.	.	TGTGCCAGCAGTTCCTCGGGAGTTGGGGCCAACGTCCTGACTTTC	CASSSSGVGANVLTF
TRBV11-2	TRBJ2-1	.	TRBD1	TGTGCCAGCAGCTTCGCCCACGCCGGGACAGGGGTCTACAATGAGCAGTTCTTC	CASSFAHAGTGVYNEQFF
TRBV29-1	TRBJ1-2	few	TRBD1	TGCAGCGTTCAGGGACAGAACCTTTATGGCTACACCTTC	CSVQGQNLYGYTF
TRBV6-2/TRBV6-3	TRBJ2-7	.	.	TGTGCCAGCAGTTATAGCAGCTCCTACGAGCAGTACTTC	CASSYSSSYEQYF
TRBV9	TRBJ1-4	.	TRBD1	TGTGCCAGCAGCGTAGAGGAGGGACAGGGGGATGAAAAACTGTTTTTT	CASSVEEGQGDEKLFF
TRBV29-1	TRBJ2-3	.	.	TGCAGCGTTGAAGGAGGGATGGGACAAATAACAGATACGCAGTATTTT	CSVEGGMGQITDTQYF
TRBV5-1	TRBJ2-1	.	.	TGCGCCAGCAGCTTGGGTAGCGGCTACAATGAGCAGTTCTTC	CASSLGSGYNEQFF
TRBV4-3	TRBJ2-3	.	TRBD2	TGCGCCAGCAGCCAAGAGGGACTAGCGGGAAGTAGGGATACGCAGTATTTT	CASSQEGLAGSRDTQYF
TRBV7-9	TRBJ1-3	.	TRBD1	TGTGCCAGCAGCGCCCGACAGGGGGGCGACACCATATATTTT	CASSARQGGDTIYF
TRBV5-1	TRBJ2-5	.	.	TGCGCCAGCAGCTCGGGAGCTATGGAAGAGACCCAGTACTTC	CASSSGAMEETQYF
TRBV5-3	TRBJ1-2	.	.	TGTGCCAGAAGCTTTGTGGGCTTACCGTATGGCTACACCTTC	CARSFVGLPYGYTF
TRBV20-1	TRBJ2-1	.	TRBD2	TGCAGTGCTAGTCCCCCCGATGGACTAGCGGGAAACAGCTACAATGAGCAGTTCTTC	CSASPPDGLAGNSYNEQFF
TRBV7-2	TRBJ2-5	.	.	TGTGCCAGCAGCTTAGCGCGGGGAAAAGAGACCCAGTACTTC	CASSLARGKETQYF
TRBV2	TRBJ1-2	.	TRBD1	TGTGCCAGCAGCAGGGGGCCCGGTTATGGCTACACCTTC	CASSRGPGYGYTF
TRBV2	TRBJ1-5	.	TRBD1	TGTGCCAGCAGCGGCACAGGGGGCGAAATCCAGCCCCAGCATTTT	CASSGTGGEIQPQHF
TRBV7-9	TRBJ2-2	few	.	.	CASSFRFGVGGRSAGELFF
TRBV15	TRBJ2-1	once	.	TGTGCCACCAGCAGAGATTGGTCAGGGGCCAATGAGCAGTTCTTC	CATSRDWSGANEQFF
TRBV19	TRBJ1-4	.	TRBD1	TGTGCCAGTAGTACCTTGGACAGGGGTAATGAAAAACTGTTTTTT	CASSTLDRGNEKLFF
TRBV5-5	TRBJ2-7	.	TRBD1	TGTGCCGGGACAGACTACGAGCAGTACTTC	CAGTDYEQYF
TRBV4-3	TRBJ2-7	.	.	TGCGCCAGCAGCCAAGACAGGGGCTCCTACGAGCAGTACTTC	CASSQDRGSYEQYF
TRBV5-1	TRBJ2-2	.	TRBD2	TGCGCCAGCAGCTTACCGGGACTAGCGGTTACCACCGGGGAGCTGTTTTTT	CASSLPGLAVTTGELFF
TRBV11-3	TRBJ2-1	.	TRBD2	TGTGCCAGCAGCGCGAGGACTAGTTCTGAGCAGTTCTTC	CASSARTSSEQFF
TRBV27	TRBJ2-1	.	TRBD1	TGTGCCAGCAGCCACAACTTCCAACAGGGGGCTAATGAGCAGTTCTTC	CASSHNFQQGANEQFF
TRBV20-1	TRBJ1-1	.	TRBD1	TGCAGTGCTAGTGAGGGGGCTGTGGGGAACACTGAAGCTTTCTTT	CSASEGAVGNTEAFF
TRBV12-3/TRBV12-4	TRBJ2-1	.	TRBD1	TGTGCCAGCAGTTTAGGGACAGGGGATCGGTTCTTC	CASSLGTGDRFF
TRBV30	TRBJ1-2	.	.	TGTGCCTGGAGTGTAGAGGAAAACTATGGCTACACCTTC	CAWSVEENYGYTF
TRBV30	TRBJ2-5	.	TRBD1	TGTGCCTGGGGAAGACAGGGCGGGGAGACCCAGTACTTC	CAWGRQGGETQYF
TRBV7-8	TRBJ1-1	.	.	TGTGCCAGCAGCTTAGCGAGGAACAGGCAAAACACTGAAGCTTTCTTT	CASSLARNRQNTEAFF
TRBV4-2	TRBJ2-1	.	TRBD1	TGTGCCAGCAGCCGCCAAACCCAGGGGGCCGAGCAGTTCTTC	CASSRQTQGAEQFF
TRBV24-1	TRBJ2-4	.	.	TGTGCCACCAGTGATTTGGGCACTATAGCCAAAAACATTCAGTACTTC	CATSDLGTIAKNIQYF
TRBV18	TRBJ2-7	.	TRBD1	TGTGCCAGCTCACTGGGACAGGGTCCCGACGAGCAGTACTTC	CASSLGQGPDEQYF
TRBV4-1	TRBJ2-1	.	TRBD2	TGCGCCAGCAGCCTCACCGCTTTAGCGGGAGGGCCGAAATACAATGAGCAGTTCTTC	CASSLTALAGGPKYNEQFF
TRBV7-9	TRBJ1-2	once	.	TGTGCCAGCAACTCGGGAACATACTATGGCTACACCTTC	CASNSGTYYGYTF
TRBV12-3/TRBV12-4	TRBJ2-1	.	.	TGTGCCAGCACGGGGACTCTCTACAATGAGCAGTTCTTC	CASTGTLYNEQFF
TRBV2	TRBJ1-2	.	.	TGTGCCAGCAGTGTTAACTACGGGGGGCTGGATGGCTACACCTTC	CASSVNYGGLDGYTF
TRBV18	TRBJ2-3	.	TRBD2	TGTGCCAGCTCCCTGACTAGCAGCACAGATACGCAGTATTTT	CASSLTSSTDTQYF
TRBV3-1/TRBV3-2	TRBJ2-4	once	TRBD2	TGTGCCAGCAGCCAAGAGTATGGGACTAGCGGGAGGAGGGCCAAAAACATTCAGTACTTC	CASSQEYGTSGRRAKNIQYF
TRBV30	TRBJ1-5	.	.	TGTGCCTTCGGGATGGCGGGGAATCAGCCCCAGCATTTT	CAFGMAGNQPQHF
TRBV3-1/TRBV3-2	TRBJ1-2	.	.	TGTGCCAGCAGCCAAGACCAATATGGCTACACCTTC	CASSQDQYGYTF
TRBV3-1/TRBV3-2	TRBJ1-1	.	.	TGTGCCAGCAGCCAAGATTTTAAAGCTTTCTTT	CASSQDFKAFF
TRBV2	TRBJ1-5	.	TRBD1	TGTGCCAGCAGGGGACAGGGGGACCAGCCCCAGCATTTT	CASRGQGDQPQHF
TRBV4-1	TRBJ2-1	.	TRBD2	TGCGCCAGCAGCCCTCTAGCGGAGGGCTACAATGAGCAGTTCTTC	CASSPLAEGYNEQFF
TRBV4-1	TRBJ2-2	.	.	TGCGCCAGCAGCCAACTCGACGGGAGCTTGGCAGGGGAGCTGTTTTTT	CASSQLDGSLAGELFF
TRBV30	TRBJ2-7	.	.	TGTGCCTGGGGGAGCGGAGGAGGATACGAGCAGTACTTC	CAWGSGGGYEQYF
TRBV11-2	TRBJ1-2	.	.	TGTGCCAGCAGCCGGGAAAGCTATGGCTACACCTTC	CASSRESYGYTF
TRBV7-2	TRBJ2-2	.	TRBD2	TGTGCCACCCGAAGGGGGACTAGCGGGGAAACCGGGGAGCTGTTTTTT	CATRRGTSGETGELFF
TRBV19	TRBJ2-5	.	.	TGTGCCAGTAGTATAGGACCGGGACTTGTAGAGACCCAGTACTTC	CASSIGPGLVETQYF
TRBV7-2	TRBJ2-7	.	TRBD2	TGTGCCAGCAGCCCTCCCGGGGGGGATCCTTACGAGCAGTACTTC	CASSPPGGDPYEQYF
TRBV4-3	TRBJ2-5	.	.	TGCGCCAGCAGCCAAGATTTGACTAGGCAAGAGACCCAGTACTTC	CASSQDLTRQETQYF
TRBV29-1	TRBJ2-7	.	.	TGCAGCGTTGGGAAAGGGGCCCCCGGCGAGCAGTACTTC	CSVGKGAPGEQYF
TRBV10-3	TRBJ2-1	.	TRBD2	TGTGCCATCAGTGACTCGAGCGGGAACAACAATGAGCAGTTCTTC	CAISDSSGNNNEQFF
TRBV10-3	TRBJ1-6	.	.	TGTGCCATCAGCGACAGTGGGTCTTCACCCCTCCACTTT	CAISDSGSSPLHF